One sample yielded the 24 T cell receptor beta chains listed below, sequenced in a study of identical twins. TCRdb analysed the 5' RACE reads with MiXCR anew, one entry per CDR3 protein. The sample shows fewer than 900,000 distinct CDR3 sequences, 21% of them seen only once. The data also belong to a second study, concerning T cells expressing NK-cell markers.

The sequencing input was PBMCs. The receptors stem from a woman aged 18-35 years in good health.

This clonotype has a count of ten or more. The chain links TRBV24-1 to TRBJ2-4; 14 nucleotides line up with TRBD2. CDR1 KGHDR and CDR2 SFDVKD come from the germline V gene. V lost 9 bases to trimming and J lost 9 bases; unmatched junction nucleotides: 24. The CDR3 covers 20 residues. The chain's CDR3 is CATSGRGFRGTSGRGRIQYF. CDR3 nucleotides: TGTGCCACCTCCGGACGAGGTTTTCGGGGGACTAGCGGGAGAGGGCGCATTCAGTACTTC.

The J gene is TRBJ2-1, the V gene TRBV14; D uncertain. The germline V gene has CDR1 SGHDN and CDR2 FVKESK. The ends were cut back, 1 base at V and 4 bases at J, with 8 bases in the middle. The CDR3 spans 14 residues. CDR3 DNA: TGTGCCAGCAGCCAAGTTGGTAGATACAATGAGCAGTTCTTC. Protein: CASSQVGRYNEQFF.

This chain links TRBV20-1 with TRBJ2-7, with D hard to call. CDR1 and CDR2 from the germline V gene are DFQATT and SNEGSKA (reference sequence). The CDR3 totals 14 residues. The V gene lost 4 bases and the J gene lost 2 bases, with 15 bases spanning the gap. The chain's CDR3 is CSATTPTIAYEQYF. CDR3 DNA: TGCAGTGCTACAACTCCCACGATTGCCTACGAGCAGTACTTC.

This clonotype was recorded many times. The CDR3 reads CSVLGLAGGTDTQYF. The DNA for the CDR3 is TGCAGCGTTCTTGGGCTAGCGGGAGGCACAGATACGCAGTATTTT. The chain employs TRBV29-1 and TRBJ2-3; TRBD2 matches at 10 bases. J was trimmed by 1 base and V by 5 bases; bases with no gene match: 6. The V gene's germline CDR1 is SQVTM and CDR2 ANQGSEA. The CDR3 is made up of 15 amino acids.

As DNA, the CDR3 is TGCAGTGCTAGAAAGTCCGGGGGGGCAGAGGAGCAGTTCTTC. Its translation is CSARKSGGAEEQFF. The chain recombines TRBV20-1 with TRBJ2-1; TRBD2 aligns across 8 bases. CDR3 length equals 14 residues. V lost 2 bases and J lost 10; bases outside the gene matches: 10. Germline V gene sequence: CDR1 DFQATT, CDR2 SNEGSKA (reference sequence).

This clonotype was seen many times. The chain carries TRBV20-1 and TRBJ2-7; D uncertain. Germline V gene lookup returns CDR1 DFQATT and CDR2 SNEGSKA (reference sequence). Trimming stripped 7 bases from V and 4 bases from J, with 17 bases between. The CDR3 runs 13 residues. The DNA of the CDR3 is TGCAGTGTTGCCTCTAATTCTCAGTACGAGCAGTACTTC. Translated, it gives CSVASNSQYEQYF.

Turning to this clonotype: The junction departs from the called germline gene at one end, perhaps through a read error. CDR3 sequence: CASSLSRQRGLTDTPYF. DNA for the CDR3: TGCGCCAGCAGCTTGTCCCGGCAACGGGGTCTGACAGATACGCCGTATTTT. V usage is TRBV5-1 and J usage is TRBJ2-3; D may be TRBD1 or TRBD2 (5 bases each). The CDR3 spans 17 residues. From germline, CDR1 is SGHRS and CDR2 YFSETQ.

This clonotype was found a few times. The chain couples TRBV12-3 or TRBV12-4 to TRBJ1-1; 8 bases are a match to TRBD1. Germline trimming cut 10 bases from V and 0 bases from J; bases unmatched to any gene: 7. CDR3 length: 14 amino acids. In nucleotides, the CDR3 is TGTGCCACGAGACAGGGGTCCCTGAACACTGAAGCTTTCTTT. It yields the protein CATRQGSLNTEAFF.

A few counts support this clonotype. Here the CDR3 reads CSAEGLAGVGEQFF. CDR3 sequence (DNA): TGCAGTGCTGAGGGACTAGCGGGAGTTGGTGAGCAGTTCTTC. This rearrangement joins TRBV20-1 to TRBJ2-1; 14 bases fit TRBD2. The germline gives CDR1 DFQATT, CDR2 SNEGSKA (reference sequence). This CDR3 spans 14 amino acids. With 5 bases clipped from V and 9 bases from J, the junction kept 6 bases outside the gene matches.

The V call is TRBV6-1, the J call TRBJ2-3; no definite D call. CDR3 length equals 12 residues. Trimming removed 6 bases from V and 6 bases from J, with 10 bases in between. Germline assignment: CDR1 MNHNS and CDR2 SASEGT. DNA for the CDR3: TGTGCCAGCAGGGATAGTGGGGATACGCAGTATTTT. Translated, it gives CASRDSGDTQYF.

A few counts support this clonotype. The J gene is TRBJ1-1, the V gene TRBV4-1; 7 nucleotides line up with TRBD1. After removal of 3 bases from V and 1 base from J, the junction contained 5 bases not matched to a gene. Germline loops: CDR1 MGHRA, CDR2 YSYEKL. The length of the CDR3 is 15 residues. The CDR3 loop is CASSHSRTGNTEAFF. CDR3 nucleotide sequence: TGCGCCAGCAGCCACTCGAGGACAGGGAACACTGAAGCTTTCTTT.

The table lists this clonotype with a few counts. The CDR3 sequence: CASSPRGSPYNEQFF. Written as DNA, the CDR3 is TGTGCCAGCAGTCCCCGGGGATCTCCCTACAATGAGCAGTTCTTC. The rearrangement joins TRBV12-3 or TRBV12-4 to TRBJ2-1; tentative D call: TRBD2 (5 bases). V was trimmed by 5 bases and J by 2 bases, leaving 13 bases between them. CDR3 size: 15 residues.

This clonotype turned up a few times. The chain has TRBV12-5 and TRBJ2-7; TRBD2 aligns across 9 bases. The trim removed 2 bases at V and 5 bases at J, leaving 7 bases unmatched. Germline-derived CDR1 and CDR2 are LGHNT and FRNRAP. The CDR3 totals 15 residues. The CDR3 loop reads CASGLWAGGPDEQYF. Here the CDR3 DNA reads TGTGCTAGTGGTTTGTGGGCGGGAGGGCCGGACGAGCAGTACTTC.

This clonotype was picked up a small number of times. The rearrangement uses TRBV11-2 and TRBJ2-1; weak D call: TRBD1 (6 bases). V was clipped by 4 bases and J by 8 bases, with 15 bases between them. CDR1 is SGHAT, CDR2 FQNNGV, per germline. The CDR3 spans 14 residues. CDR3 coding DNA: TGTGCCAGCAGCTCCTATACAGGGCGGGATGAGCAGTTCTTC. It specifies CASSSYTGRDEQFF.

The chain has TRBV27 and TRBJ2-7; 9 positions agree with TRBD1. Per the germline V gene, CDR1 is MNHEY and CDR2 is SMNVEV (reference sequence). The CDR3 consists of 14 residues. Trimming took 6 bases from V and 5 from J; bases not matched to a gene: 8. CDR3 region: CASREQGAKHEQYF. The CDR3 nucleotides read TGTGCCAGCAGGGAACAGGGGGCTAAGCACGAGCAGTACTTC.

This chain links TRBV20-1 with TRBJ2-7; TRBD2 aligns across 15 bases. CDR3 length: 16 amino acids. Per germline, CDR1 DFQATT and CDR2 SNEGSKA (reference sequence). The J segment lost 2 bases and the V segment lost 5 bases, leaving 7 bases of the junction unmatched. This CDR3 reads CSACPGTSGGTYEQYF. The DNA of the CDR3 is TGCAGTGCTTGCCCAGGGACTAGCGGGGGGACCTACGAGCAGTACTTC.

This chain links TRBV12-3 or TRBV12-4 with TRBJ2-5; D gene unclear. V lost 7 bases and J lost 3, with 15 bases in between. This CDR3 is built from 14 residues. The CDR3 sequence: CASTRRAGEETQYF. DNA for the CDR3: TGTGCCAGCACCAGACGGGCAGGAGAAGAGACCCAGTACTTC.

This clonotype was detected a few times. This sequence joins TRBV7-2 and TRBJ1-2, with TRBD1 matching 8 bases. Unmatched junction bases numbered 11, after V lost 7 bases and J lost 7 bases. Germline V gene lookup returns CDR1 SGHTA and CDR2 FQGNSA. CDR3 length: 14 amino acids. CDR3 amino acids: CASTQDRVFGGYTF. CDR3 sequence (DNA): TGTGCCAGCACCCAGGACAGGGTATTCGGTGGCTACACCTTC.

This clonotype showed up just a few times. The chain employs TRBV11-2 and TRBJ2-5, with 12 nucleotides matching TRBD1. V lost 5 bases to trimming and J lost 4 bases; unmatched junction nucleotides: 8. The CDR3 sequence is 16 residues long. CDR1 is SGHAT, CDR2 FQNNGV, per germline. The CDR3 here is CASSGFGTGGVETQYF. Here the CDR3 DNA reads TGTGCCAGCAGCGGATTTGGGACAGGGGGCGTAGAGACCCAGTACTTC.

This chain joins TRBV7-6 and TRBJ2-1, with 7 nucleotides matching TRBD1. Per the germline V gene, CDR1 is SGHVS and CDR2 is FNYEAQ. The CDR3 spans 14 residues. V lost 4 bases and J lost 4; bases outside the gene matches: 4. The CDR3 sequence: CASSSRTGYNEQFF. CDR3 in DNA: TGTGCCAGCAGCTCAAGGACAGGATACAATGAGCAGTTCTTC.

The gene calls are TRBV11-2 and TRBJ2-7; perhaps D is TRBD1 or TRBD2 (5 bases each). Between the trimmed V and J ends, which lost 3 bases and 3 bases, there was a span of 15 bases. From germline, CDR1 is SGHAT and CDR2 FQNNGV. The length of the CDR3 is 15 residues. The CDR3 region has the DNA TGTGCCAGCAGCTTGGTTACCTGGGACGGCTACGAGCAGTACTTC. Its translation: CASSLVTWDGYEQYF.

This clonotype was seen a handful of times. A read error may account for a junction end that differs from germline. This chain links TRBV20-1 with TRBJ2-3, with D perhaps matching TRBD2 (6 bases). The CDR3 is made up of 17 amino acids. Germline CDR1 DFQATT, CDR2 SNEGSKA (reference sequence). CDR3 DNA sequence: TGCTGTGCTAGAGGTGTAGGACTACCAGGTAGCACAGATACGCAGTATTTT. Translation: CCARGVGLPGSTDTQYF.

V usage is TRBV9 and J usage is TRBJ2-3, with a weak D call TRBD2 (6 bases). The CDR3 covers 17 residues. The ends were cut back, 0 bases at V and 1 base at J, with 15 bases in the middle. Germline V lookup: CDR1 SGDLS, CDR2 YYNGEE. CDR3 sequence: CASSVATAGRGTDTQYF. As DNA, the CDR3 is TGTGCCAGCAGCGTAGCTACAGCGGGTCGGGGCACAGATACGCAGTATTTT.

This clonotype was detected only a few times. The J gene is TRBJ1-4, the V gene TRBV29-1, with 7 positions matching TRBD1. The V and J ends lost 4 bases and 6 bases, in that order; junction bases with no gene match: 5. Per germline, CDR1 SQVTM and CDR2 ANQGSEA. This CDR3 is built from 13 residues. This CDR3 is CSVVTGADEKLFF. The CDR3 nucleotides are TGCAGCGTTGTAACAGGGGCAGATGAAAAACTGTTTTTT. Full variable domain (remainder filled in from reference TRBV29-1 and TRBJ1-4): SAVISQKPSRDICQRGTSLTIQCQVDSQVTMMFWYRQQPGQSLTLIATANQGSEATYESGFVIDKFPISRPNLTFSTLTVSNMSPEDSSIYLCSVVTGADEKLFFGSGTQLSVL.